This note documents a single T cell receptor (beta chain) sequence. The RNA, about 0.45 to 1 ug, was put through reverse transcription using random hexamers. An immunoSEQ multiplex PCR amplified TCR beta CDR3 over 54 Vbeta and 13 Jbeta. TCRdb independently ran MiXCR on the immunoSEQ multiplex PCR reads; one entry per CDR3 protein. This table holds under 200,000 distinct CDR3 sequences, approximately 95% found once. The CDR3 length is 12 residues. Germline assignment: CDR1 MDHEN and CDR2 SYDVKM. Trimming pared 7 bases from V and 2 bases from J, leaving 7 bases between. This entry is derived from a study of CD8 T cells in Susac syndrome. Relapsing-remitting disease, either stable or active, was present in the multiple sclerosis controls, who were treatment-naive patients. Negative magnetic isolation gave CD8+ and CD4+ cells; FACS enriched CD8+ TEMRA.

V usage is TRBV28 and J usage is TRBJ2-3, with a possible D match to TRBD1 (5 bases). The sequenced sample was CD8+ T cells from PBMCs. This receptor was taken from a human donor with multiple sclerosis. CDR3: CASKDNTDTQYF. Written as DNA, the CDR3 is TGTGCCAGCAAGGACAACACAGATACGCAGTATTTT. Based on the CDR3 plus reference TRBV28 and TRBJ2-3, the full variable domain is DVKVTQSSRYLVKRTGEKVFLECVQDMDHENMFWYRQDPGLGLRLIYFSYDVKMKEKGDIPEGYSVSREKKERFSLILESASTNQTSMYLCASKDNTDTQYFGPGTRLTVL.